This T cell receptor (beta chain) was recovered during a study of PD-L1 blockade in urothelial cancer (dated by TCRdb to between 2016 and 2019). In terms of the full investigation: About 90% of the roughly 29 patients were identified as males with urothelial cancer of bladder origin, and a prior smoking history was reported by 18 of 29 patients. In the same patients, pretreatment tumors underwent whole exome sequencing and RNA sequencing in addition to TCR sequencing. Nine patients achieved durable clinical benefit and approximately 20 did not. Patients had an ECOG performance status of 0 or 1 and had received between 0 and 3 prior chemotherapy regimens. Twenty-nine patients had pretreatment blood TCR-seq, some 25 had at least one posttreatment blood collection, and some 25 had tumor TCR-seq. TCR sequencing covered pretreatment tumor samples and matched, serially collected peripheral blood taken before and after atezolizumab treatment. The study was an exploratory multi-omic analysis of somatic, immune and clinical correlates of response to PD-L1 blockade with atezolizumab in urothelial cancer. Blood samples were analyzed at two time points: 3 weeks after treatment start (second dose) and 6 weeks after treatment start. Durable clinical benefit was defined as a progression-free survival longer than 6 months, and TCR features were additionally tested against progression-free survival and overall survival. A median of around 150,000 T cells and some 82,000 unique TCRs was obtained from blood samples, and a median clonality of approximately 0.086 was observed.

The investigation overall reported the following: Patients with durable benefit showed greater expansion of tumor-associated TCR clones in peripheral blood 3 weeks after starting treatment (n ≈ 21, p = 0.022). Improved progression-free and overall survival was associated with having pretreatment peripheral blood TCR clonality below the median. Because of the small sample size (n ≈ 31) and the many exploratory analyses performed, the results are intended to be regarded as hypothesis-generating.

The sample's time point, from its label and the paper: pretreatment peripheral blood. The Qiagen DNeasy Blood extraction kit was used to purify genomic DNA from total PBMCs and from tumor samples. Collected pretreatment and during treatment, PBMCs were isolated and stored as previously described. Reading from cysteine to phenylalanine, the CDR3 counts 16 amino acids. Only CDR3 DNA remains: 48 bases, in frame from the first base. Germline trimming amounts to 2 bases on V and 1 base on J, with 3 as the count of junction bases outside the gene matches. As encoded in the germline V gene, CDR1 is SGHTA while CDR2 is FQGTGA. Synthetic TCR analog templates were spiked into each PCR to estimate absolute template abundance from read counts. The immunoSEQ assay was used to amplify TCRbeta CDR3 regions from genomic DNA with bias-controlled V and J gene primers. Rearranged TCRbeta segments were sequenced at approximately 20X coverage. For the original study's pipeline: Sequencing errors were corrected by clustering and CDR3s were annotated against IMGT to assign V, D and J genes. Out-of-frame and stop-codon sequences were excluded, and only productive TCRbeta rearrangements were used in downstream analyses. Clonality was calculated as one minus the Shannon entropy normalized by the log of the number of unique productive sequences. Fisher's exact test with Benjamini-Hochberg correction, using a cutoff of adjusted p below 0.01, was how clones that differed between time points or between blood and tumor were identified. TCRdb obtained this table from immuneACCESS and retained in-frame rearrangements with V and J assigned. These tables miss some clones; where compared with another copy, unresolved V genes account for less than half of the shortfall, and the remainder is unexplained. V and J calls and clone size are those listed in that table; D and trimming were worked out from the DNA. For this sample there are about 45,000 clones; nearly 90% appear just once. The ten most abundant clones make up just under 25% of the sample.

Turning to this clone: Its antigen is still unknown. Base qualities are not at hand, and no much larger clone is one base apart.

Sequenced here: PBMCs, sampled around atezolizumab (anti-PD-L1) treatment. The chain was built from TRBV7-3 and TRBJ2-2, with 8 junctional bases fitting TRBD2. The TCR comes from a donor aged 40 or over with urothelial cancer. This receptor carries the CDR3 CASSLGAGGNTGELFF. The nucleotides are TGTGCCAGCAGCTTAGGGGCGGGGGGGAACACCGGGGAGCTGTTTTTT.